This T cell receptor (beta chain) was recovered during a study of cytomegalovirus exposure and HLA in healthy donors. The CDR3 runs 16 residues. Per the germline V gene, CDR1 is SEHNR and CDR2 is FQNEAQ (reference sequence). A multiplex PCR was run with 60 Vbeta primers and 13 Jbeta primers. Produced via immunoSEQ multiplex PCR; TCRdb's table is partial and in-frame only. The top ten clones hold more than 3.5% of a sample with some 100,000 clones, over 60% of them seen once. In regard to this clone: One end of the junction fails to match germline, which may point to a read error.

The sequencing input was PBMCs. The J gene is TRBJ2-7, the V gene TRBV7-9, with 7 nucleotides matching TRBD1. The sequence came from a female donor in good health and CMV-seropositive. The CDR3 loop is CSSSFISTGSSYEQYF. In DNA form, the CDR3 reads TGTTCCAGCAGCTTCATTTCGACAGGGAGCTCCTACGAGCAGTACTTC. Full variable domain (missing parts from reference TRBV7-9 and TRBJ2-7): DTGVSQNPRHKITKRGQNVTFRCDPISEHNRLYWYRQTLGQGPEFLTYFQNEAQLEKSRLLSDRFSAERPKGSFSTLEIQRTEQGDSAMYLCSSSFISTGSSYEQYFGPGTRLTVT.